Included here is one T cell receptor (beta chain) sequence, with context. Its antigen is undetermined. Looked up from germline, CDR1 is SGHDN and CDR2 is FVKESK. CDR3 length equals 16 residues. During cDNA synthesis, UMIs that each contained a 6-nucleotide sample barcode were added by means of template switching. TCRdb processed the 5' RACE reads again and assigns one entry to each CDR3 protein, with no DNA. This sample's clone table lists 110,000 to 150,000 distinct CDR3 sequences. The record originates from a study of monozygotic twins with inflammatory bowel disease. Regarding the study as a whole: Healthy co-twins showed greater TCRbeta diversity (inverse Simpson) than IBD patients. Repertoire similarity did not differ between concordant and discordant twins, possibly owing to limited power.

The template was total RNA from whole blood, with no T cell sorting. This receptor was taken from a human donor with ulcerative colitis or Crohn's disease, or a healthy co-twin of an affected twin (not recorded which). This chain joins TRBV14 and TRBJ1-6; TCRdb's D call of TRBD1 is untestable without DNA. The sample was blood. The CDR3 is CASSLRRGGVDSPLHF.